The source of this TCR beta chain is a study of Ad26.COV2.S vaccination and SARS-CoV-2 variants. Study overall: Vaccine-arm donor from the placebo-controlled COV1001 Ad26.COV2.S trial.

Treatment noted: about 20 received Ad26.COV2.S at low or high dose, single or two shots; about 5 received placebo; per-sample allocation not given. Sampling happened 63 days after the first vaccine or placebo injection. The data were produced by immunoSEQ multiplex PCR, yet TCRdb's version contains in-frame clones alone and is incomplete. In the table there are around 270,000 clones, around 85% of which are singletons. This CDR3 is 11 amino acids long. V shed 11 bases and J shed 10 bases, with 14 bases lying between them. Germline V lookup: CDR1 SNHLY, CDR2 FYNNEI. The chain couples TRBV2 to TRBJ1-4; D is ambiguous. This receptor was identified in a person aged 18-60 years who received the Ad26.COV2.S COVID-19 vaccine or a placebo. This specimen consisted of peripheral blood, obtained in a trial of Ad26.COV2.S vaccine versus placebo. The CDR3 protein is CASGREGKLFF. In DNA form, the CDR3 reads TGTGCCTCGGGGAGGGAGGGAAAACTGTTTTTT.